Listed below are T cell receptor beta chains from one sample, sequenced in a study of T cell repertoires in cytomegalovirus infection. From the reads, TCRdb called clonotypes with MiXCR, one entry per CDR3 protein. This repertoire shows roughly 500,000 distinct CDR3 sequences, about 39% found once; its top ten account for approximately 40%. These receptors have no known antigen. Sequences were derived from cultured PBMCs, sampled from culture after CMV antigen stimulation. All receptors derive from a human donor in good health (CMV status not recorded). Some clones in this sample may be carry-over from other donors' samples. Both conserved end residues are part of each CDR3. D genes are given only for firm matches. Size is stated for part of the rows, as once, few or many counts, or as a class when the clone is expanded.

d_gene	v_gene	abundance	j_gene	CDR3aa	CDR3nt
NA	TRBV11-2	few	TRBJ2-1	CASSLGVAQGFDEQFF	TGTGCCAGCAGCTTAGGAGTCGCACAGGGATTCGATGAGCAGTTCTTC
NA	TRBV4-3	few	TRBJ2-2	CASSQEGSLSRKNTGELFF	TGCGCCAGCAGCCAAGAAGGAAGCCTCTCTCGTAAGAACACCGGGGAGCTGTTTTTT
TRBD1	TRBV7-6	few	TRBJ1-1	CASSSGGWGTTEAFF	TGTGCCAGCAGCTCAGGGGGGTGGGGGACCACTGAAGCTTTCTTT
NA	TRBV19	NA	TRBJ2-1	CASSIGPNNEQFF	TGTGCCAGTAGTATAGGGCCGAACAATGAGCAGTTCTTC
NA	TRBV11-2	NA	TRBJ2-1	CASSQVARWNEQFF	TGTGCCAGCAGCCAAGTAGCCAGATGGAATGAGCAGTTCTTC
TRBD1	TRBV7-9	NA	TRBJ1-1	CATTGQGSTEAFF	TGTGCCACAACGGGACAGGGGAGCACTGAAGCTTTCTTT
TRBD2	TRBV27	once	TRBJ2-3	CASSRGGPGTDTQYF	TGTGCCAGCAGTCGGGGGGGGCCAGGGACAGATACGCAGTATTTT
NA	TRBV6-1	few	TRBJ2-3	CASTWDQSTDTQYF	TGTGCCAGCACCTGGGACCAAAGCACAGATACGCAGTATTTT
NA	TRBV6-6	NA	TRBJ1-6	CASARDISSPLHF	TGTGCCAGCGCGCGGGACATTTCTTCACCCCTCCACTTT
TRBD1	TRBV19	NA	TRBJ2-1	CASSKGTGAYNEQFF	TGTGCCAGTAGTAAAGGGACAGGGGCATACAATGAGCAGTTCTTC
TRBD2	TRBV7-2	many	TRBJ2-1	CASSLVTSGEQFF	TGTGCCAGCAGCTTAGTCACTAGCGGGGAGCAGTTCTTC
TRBD2	TRBV19	NA	TRBJ2-1	CASRSGGSNNEQFF	TGTGCCAGTAGGAGCGGGGGGTCCAACAATGAGCAGTTCTTC
NA	TRBV6-5	NA	TRBJ1-5	CASGTSNQPQHF	TGTGCCAGTGGGACTAGCAATCAGCCCCAGCATTTT
NA	TRBV7-6	NA	TRBJ2-1	CASSPRRDGSLDEQFF	TGTGCCAGCAGCCCCCGCCGGGACGGATCCCTCGATGAGCAGTTCTTC
TRBD1	TRBV9	NA	TRBJ2-1	CASSPWDRGLNEQFF	TGTGCCAGCAGCCCTTGGGACAGGGGGCTCAATGAGCAGTTCTTC
TRBD1	TRBV19	NA	TRBJ2-3	CASSFRQGPDTQYF	TGTGCCAGTAGTTTCCGACAGGGCCCAGATACGCAGTATTTT
TRBD1	TRBV7-2	NA	TRBJ2-3	CATLRDRATDTQYF	TGTGCCACCCTTCGGGACAGGGCCACAGATACGCAGTATTTT
NA	TRBV5-4	few	TRBJ2-5	CASSTEPLETQYF	TGTGCCAGCAGCACCGAACCGCTCGAGACCCAGTACTTC
NA	TRBV7-2	NA	TRBJ2-7	CASSPTRGTYEQYF	TGTGCCAGCAGCCCCACTAGAGGGACCTACGAGCAGTACTTC
NA	TRBV7-4	NA	TRBJ2-2	CASSLARGRPGELFF	TGTGCCAGCAGCTTGGCAAGGGGCCGGCCCGGGGAGCTGTTTTTT
TRBD2	TRBV6-8	NA	TRBJ2-7	CASSYYGGAFEQYF	TGTGCCAGCAGTTACTACGGGGGGGCCTTCGAGCAGTACTTC
TRBD1	TRBV20-1	NA	TRBJ2-7	CSARDLGQGNPYEQYF	TGCAGTGCTAGAGATCTCGGACAGGGGAACCCCTACGAGCAGTACTTC
NA	TRBV7-2	few	TRBJ2-7	CASSSARNSYEQYF	TGTGCCAGCAGCTCAGCTCGCAATTCCTACGAGCAGTACTTC
NA	TRBV7-9	NA	TRBJ1-5	CASSLAQGTSNQPQHF	TGTGCCAGCAGCTTAGCCCAGGGTACCAGCAATCAGCCCCAGCATTTT
TRBD1	TRBV7-2	NA	TRBJ2-7	CASSHVGTGGHEQYF	TGTGCCAGCAGCCACGTGGGGACAGGGGGCCACGAGCAGTACTTC
TRBD1	TRBV6-6	NA	TRBJ1-2	CASTGTGAYGYTF	TGTGCCAGCACCGGGACAGGGGCCTATGGCTACACCTTC